This TCR beta chain was documented in a study of blood T cell repertoires in COVID-19. For the study at large: Sites across the United States, Italy and Spain contributed samples from acute and convalescent COVID-19. T cells, B-cell-depleted T cells, or PBMCs provided the cDNA or gDNA that served as material.

Original methodology: How many nucleated cells were present was estimated from reference gene primer amplification. The repertoire was sequenced with immunoSEQ multiplex PCR; TCRdb's copy has only in-frame clones and lacks some. The V and J calls and the clone size are those of that table, but D and trimming were determined from the DNA. This table has around 500,000 clones, 80% to 90% appearing once. This clone came up a few times. V shed 6 bases and J 4 bases; nucleotides not matched to a gene: 12. This CDR3 comprises 16 residues. CDR1 is SEHNR, CDR2 FQNEAQ, per germline (reference sequence). The chain recombines TRBV7-9 with TRBJ1-2; 9 bases agree with TRBD1. The specimen was peripheral blood. This TCR was sampled from a human donor in a cohort sampled during active COVID-19. The CDR3 reads CASSLWTGTGTYGYTF. The CDR3 DNA is TGTGCCAGCAGTCTATGGACCGGGACAGGGACCTATGGCTACACCTTC.